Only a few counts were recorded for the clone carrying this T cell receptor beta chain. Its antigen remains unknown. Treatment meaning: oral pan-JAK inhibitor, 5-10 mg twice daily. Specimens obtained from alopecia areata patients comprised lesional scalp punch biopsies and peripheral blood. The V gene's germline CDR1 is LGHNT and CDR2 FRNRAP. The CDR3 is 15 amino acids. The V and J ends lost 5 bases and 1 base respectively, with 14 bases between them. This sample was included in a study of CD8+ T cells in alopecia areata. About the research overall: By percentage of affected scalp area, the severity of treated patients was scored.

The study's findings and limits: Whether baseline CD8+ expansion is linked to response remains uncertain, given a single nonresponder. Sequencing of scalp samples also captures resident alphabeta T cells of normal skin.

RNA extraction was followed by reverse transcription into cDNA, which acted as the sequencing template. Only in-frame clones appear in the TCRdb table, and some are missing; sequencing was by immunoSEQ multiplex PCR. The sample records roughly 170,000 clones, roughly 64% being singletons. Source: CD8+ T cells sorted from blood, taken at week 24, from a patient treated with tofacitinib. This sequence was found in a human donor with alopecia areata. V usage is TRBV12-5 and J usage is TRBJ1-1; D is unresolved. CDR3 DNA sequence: TGTGCTAGTGGTCCAACCGGCGGAGCGAACACTGAAGCTTTCTTT. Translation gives CASGPTGGANTEAFF. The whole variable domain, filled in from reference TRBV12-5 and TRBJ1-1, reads DARVTQTPRHKVTEMGQEVTMRCQPILGHNTVFWYRQTMMQGLELLAYFRNRAPLDDSGMPKDRFSAEMPDATLATLKIQPSEPRDSAVYFCASGPTGGANTEAFFGQGTRLTVV.